This TCR beta chain emerged from a study of T cell responses to AZD1222 COVID-19 vaccine. The CDR3 sequence is 13 residues long. V was cut by 7 bases and J by 7 bases, with 11 bases left in between. The germline V gene encodes CDR1 SNHLY and CDR2 FYNNEI. Libraries were prepared by immunoSEQ multiplex PCR; TCRdb keeps only in-frame clonotypes and omits some of them. The sample consists of about 130,000 clones, 80% to 90% of them appearing once. The receptor was derived from an adult in good health. This specimen consisted of peripheral blood, obtained on day 0 of AZD1222 vaccination. The chain combines TRBV2 with TRBJ1-6; D remains ambiguous. The CDR3 loop is CASNPGSNSPLHF. The CDR3, as DNA: TGTGCCAGCAACCCCGGGTCCAATTCACCCCTCCACTTT.